This record covers a single TCR beta chain. No antigen is known for it. The data originate from a study of cytomegalovirus exposure and HLA in healthy donors. Whole-study findings and limits: In vitro work confirmed that three CMV-associated chains recognize CMV antigens. TCR beta V- and J-gene trimming was later associated with a missense DCLRE1C variant.

The germline V gene has CDR1 KGHSH and CDR2 LQKENI. The V end was cut by 3 bases, the J end by 1 base, with 12 bases between. The CDR3 has 15 amino acids. The PCR was carried out with 60 Vbeta primers and 13 Jbeta primers. Method: immunoSEQ multiplex PCR; TCRdb's copy keeps in-frame clones and lacks some. The listing contains 130,000 or so clones. This clonotype was sampled from a woman aged 18-29 years in good health and CMV-seronegative. J is TRBJ1-1 and V is TRBV18; tentative D call: TRBD1 (5 bases). Input material: PBMCs. The CDR3 DNA reads TGTGCCAGCTCACCGGCCCGGGGGGGGAACACTGAAGCTTTCTTT. This gives the protein CASSPARGGNTEAFF.